This paragraph covers one T cell receptor (beta chain) sequence. Its matching antigen is unknown. After removal of 4 bases from V and 8 bases from J, the junction contained 13 bases not matched to a gene. This CDR3 contains 15 residues. Looked up from germline, CDR1 is SGHTS and CDR2 is YDEGEE. Data came from immunoSEQ multiplex PCR; TCRdb stores just in-frame clones and leaves some out. The sample carries under 75,000 clones, about nine tenths recorded once. These data originate in a study of a mutant IDH1 vaccine in newly diagnosed glioma. The wider study: Males made up roughly 60% and females about 38% of treated patients, whose mean age was approximately 44 years. Radiotherapy, temozolomide, or both had been given previously, and both were given to most. General study results and limits: In about 93% of patients, immune responses induced by the vaccine occurred.

Documented time point: baseline, week 1 (first vaccination visit). Specified treatment: pre-vaccination baseline after standard-of-care therapy. Donor diagnoses consisted of new WHO grade 3 or 4 IDH1-mutant, ATRX-lost astrocytomas. This material consisted of PBMCs, taken from a glioma patient treated with radiotherapy, temozolomide or both. This chain connects TRBV5-8 to TRBJ1-2, with 8 bases matching TRBD1. The sequence was obtained from a man aged 50-60 years with glioma. The CDR3 region is CASSIRQGILRGYTF. CDR3 coding DNA: TGTGCCAGCAGCATCCGACAGGGGATCCTGCGGGGCTACACCTTC.